These T cell receptor beta chains were read from a single sample in a study of regulatory T cells in long-lasting Graves disease. TCRdb ran MiXCR on the multiplex PCR reads and lists one entry per CDR3 protein. The sample has a few hundred thousand distinct CDR3 sequences, approximately 23% seen once. Sample: peripheral blood mononuclear cells (PBMCs), taken when the disease was refractory, from a patient treated with antithyroid drugs. The receptors were sampled from a woman in her forties with Graves disease. Both conserved end residues are part of each CDR3. Fields, in order: clone size, V gene, D gene, J gene, CDR3 protein, CDR3 DNA. The D gene is left open where the match is weak. The size field is filled for only some rows; it gives once, few, many or a size class.

abundance: few
v_gene: TRBV19
d_gene: -
j_gene: TRBJ1-1
CDR3aa: CASSIPPGLNTEAFF
CDR3nt: TGTGCCAGTAGTATTCCCCCGGGCCTGAACACTGAAGCTTTCTTT

abundance: -
v_gene: TRBV6-5
d_gene: TRBD2
j_gene: TRBJ2-7
CDR3aa: CASSYHLSSGSLEQYF
CDR3nt: TGTGCCAGCAGTTACCATCTGTCTAGCGGGAGTCTCGAGCAGTACTTC

abundance: -
v_gene: TRBV20-1
d_gene: TRBD2
j_gene: TRBJ2-5
CDR3aa: CSTPGLASETQYF
CDR3nt: TGCAGTACCCCGGGACTAGCATCCGAGACCCAGTACTTC

abundance: many
v_gene: TRBV25-1
d_gene: -
j_gene: TRBJ1-5
CDR3aa: CASSEEQGKVQPQHF
CDR3nt: TGTGCCAGCAGTGAGGAACAGGGAAAGGTGCAGCCCCAGCATTTT

abundance: -
v_gene: TRBV25-1
d_gene: TRBD2
j_gene: TRBJ2-1
CDR3aa: CASSEDRTGGRPFSYNEQFF
CDR3nt: TGTGCCAGCAGTGAGGACCGGACGGGCGGGAGACCGTTTTCCTACAATGAGCAGTTCTTC

abundance: -
v_gene: TRBV5-1
d_gene: -
j_gene: TRBJ2-2
CDR3aa: CASSLGVRAVGELFF
CDR3nt: TGCGCCAGCAGCTTGGGCGTTCGTGCCGTCGGGGAGCTGTTTTTT

abundance: few
v_gene: TRBV6-1
d_gene: -
j_gene: TRBJ1-3
CDR3aa: CASSRTLPSGNTIYF
CDR3nt: TGTGCCAGCAGTAGGACACTGCCCTCTGGAAACACCATATATTTT

abundance: once
v_gene: TRBV20-1
d_gene: -
j_gene: TRBJ1-2
CDR3aa: CSAIQLNYGYTF
CDR3nt: TGCAGTGCTATCCAGTTAAACTATGGCTACACCTTC

abundance: many
v_gene: TRBV6-1
d_gene: TRBD2
j_gene: TRBJ2-4
CDR3aa: CASSHGLAGVTAKNIQYF
CDR3nt: TGTGCCAGCAGCCACGGACTAGCGGGAGTTACTGCCAAAAACATTCAGTACTTC

abundance: many
v_gene: TRBV6-1
d_gene: -
j_gene: TRBJ2-7
CDR3aa: CASRLSPSGNEQYF
CDR3nt: TGTGCCAGCAGACTTTCTCCCAGCGGTAACGAGCAGTACTTC

abundance: -
v_gene: TRBV5-1
d_gene: -
j_gene: TRBJ2-7
CDR3aa: CASSVRGKGYEQYF
CDR3nt: TGCGCCAGCAGCGTCAGAGGGAAGGGGTACGAGCAGTACTTC

abundance: many
v_gene: TRBV20-1
d_gene: -
j_gene: TRBJ2-7
CDR3aa: CSAHRILALPYEQYF
CDR3nt: TGCAGTGCTCACAGGATACTAGCTCTCCCCTACGAGCAGTACTTC

abundance: -
v_gene: TRBV11-2
d_gene: -
j_gene: TRBJ1-5
CDR3aa: CASSLGAGGGPQHF
CDR3nt: TGTGCCAGCAGCTTGGGGGCCGGCGGTGGGCCCCAGCATTTT

abundance: -
v_gene: TRBV10-3
d_gene: -
j_gene: TRBJ1-2
CDR3aa: CAISESEQRAEGYGYTF
CDR3nt: TGTGCCATCAGTGAGTCAGAACAGAGGGCGGAGGGCTATGGCTACACCTTC

abundance: many
v_gene: TRBV7-2
d_gene: TRBD2
j_gene: TRBJ2-7
CDR3aa: CASSMIAGAPYEQYF
CDR3nt: TGTGCCAGCAGCATGATAGCGGGAGCCCCCTACGAGCAGTACTTC

abundance: many
v_gene: TRBV6-5
d_gene: TRBD1
j_gene: TRBJ2-7
CDR3aa: CASSSWDRGYEQYF
CDR3nt: TGTGCCAGCAGTTCCTGGGACAGGGGGTACGAGCAGTACTTC

abundance: few
v_gene: TRBV7-9
d_gene: TRBD1
j_gene: TRBJ1-1
CDR3aa: CASSSQGAQEAFF
CDR3nt: TGTGCCAGCAGTTCCCAGGGGGCTCAGGAAGCTTTCTTT

abundance: many
v_gene: TRBV2
d_gene: TRBD1
j_gene: TRBJ1-3
CDR3aa: CASLGQGKGGNTIYF
CDR3nt: TGTGCCAGCCTGGGACAGGGGAAGGGTGGAAACACCATATATTTT

abundance: many
v_gene: TRBV29-1
d_gene: -
j_gene: TRBJ1-1
CDR3aa: CSVCRNTEAFF
CDR3nt: TGCAGCGTTTGCAGGAACACTGAAGCTTTCTTT

abundance: few
v_gene: TRBV10-2
d_gene: TRBD2
j_gene: TRBJ2-2
CDR3aa: CASSSSGRSAGELFF
CDR3nt: TGCGCCAGCAGCAGTAGCGGGAGATCAGCCGGGGAGCTGTTTTTT